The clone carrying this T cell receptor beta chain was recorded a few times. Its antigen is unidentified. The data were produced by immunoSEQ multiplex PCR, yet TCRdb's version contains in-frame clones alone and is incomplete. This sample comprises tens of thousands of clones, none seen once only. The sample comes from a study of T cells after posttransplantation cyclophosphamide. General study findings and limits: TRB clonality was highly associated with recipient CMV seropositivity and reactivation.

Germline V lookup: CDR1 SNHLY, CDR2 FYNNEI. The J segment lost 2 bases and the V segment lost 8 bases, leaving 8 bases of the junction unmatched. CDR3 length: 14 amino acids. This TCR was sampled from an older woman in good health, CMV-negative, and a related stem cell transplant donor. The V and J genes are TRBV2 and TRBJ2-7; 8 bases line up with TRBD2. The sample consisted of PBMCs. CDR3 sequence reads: CASGGLANAYEQYF. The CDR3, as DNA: TGTGCCAGCGGCGGACTAGCTAACGCCTACGAGCAGTACTTC.